A few counts support the clone carrying this T cell receptor (beta chain). The data stem from a study of type 1 regulatory T cells. Study as a whole: This in vitro CD4 product, T-allo10, is enriched for Tr1 cells and alloantigen-specific.

TCRdb used MiXCR to reprocess the reads, holding one entry per CDR3 protein. The table includes some 100,000 distinct CDR3 sequences, about a third detected once. The sample consisted of CD4+ T cells, either the whole sample or a sorted fraction (not recorded which). This sequence originates from a human donor in good health.

In DNA, the CDR3 is TGTGCCAGCAGATCCGCGGGCGGGGACAAGCAGTTCTTC. Translating it yields CASRSAGGDKQFF. The chain carries TRBV12-3 or TRBV12-4 and TRBJ2-1; D is perhaps TRBD1 or TRBD2 (6 bases each). The CDR3 sequence is 13 residues long. The ends were cut back, 6 bases at V and 11 bases at J, with 17 bases in the middle.